Each of the 32 T cell receptor beta chains below was sequenced from the same sample in a study of blood T cell repertoires in COVID-19. Clones were read by immunoSEQ multiplex PCR, and TCRdb kept only the in-frame ones, dropping some. The repertoire holds approximately 70,000 clones, with around 85% as singletons. Sequencing was done on a sample of peripheral blood. These receptors all come from a woman over 75 with active or convalescent COVID-19.

V is TRBV12-5 and J is TRBJ1-1, with TRBD1 matching 7 bases. The CDR3 is 13 residues long. Per the germline V gene, CDR1 is LGHNT and CDR2 is FRNRAP. Unmatched junction bases numbered 1, after V lost 6 bases and J lost 0 bases. This CDR3 is CASGTGMNTEAFF. The CDR3 DNA sequence: TGTGCTAGTGGGACAGGGATGAACACTGAAGCTTTCTTT.

DNA for the CDR3: TGTGCCAGTCGCGACAGGGTACTAGCCAAAAACATTCAGTACTTC. As protein: CASRDRVLAKNIQYF. This chain links TRBV19 with TRBJ2-4, with 7 nucleotides matching TRBD1. The CDR3 is made up of 15 amino acids. Losses at the gene ends were 8 bases for V and 0 bases for J; bases not matched to a gene: 7. Germline CDR1 and CDR2: LNHDA and SQIVND (reference sequence).

This clone has a single count. J is TRBJ2-7 and V is TRBV7-2; 13 nucleotides line up with TRBD2. The germline CDR1 and CDR2 sequences are SGHTA and FQGNSA. Unmatched junction bases numbered 6, after V lost 4 bases and J lost 6 bases. The length of the CDR3 is 15 residues. CDR3 DNA: TGTGCCAGCAGCTCCACTAGCGGGGGGGCCGGCGAGCAGTACTTC. Encoded protein: CASSSTSGGAGEQYF. Full variable domain (remainder filled in from reference TRBV7-2 and TRBJ2-7): GAGVSQSPSNKVTEKGKDVELRCDPISGHTALYWYRQSLGQGLEFLIYFQGNSAPDKSGLPSDRFSAERTGGSVSTLTIQRTQQEDSAVYLCASSSTSGGAGEQYFGPGTRLTVT.

The CDR3 sequence: CASSAQGRTEAFF. CDR3 in DNA: TGCGCCAGCAGCGCTCAGGGGAGAACTGAAGCTTTCTTT. The chain combines TRBV10-2 with TRBJ1-1; D may be TRBD1 (6 bases). The germline CDR1 and CDR2 sequences are WSHSY and SAAADI. V was trimmed by 6 bases and J by 5 bases, leaving 13 bases between them. The CDR3 extends over 13 amino acids.

The chain carries TRBV5-6 and TRBJ2-7, with a possible D match to TRBD1 (6 bases). CDR1 SGHDT and CDR2 YYEEEE come from the germline V gene. V was cut by 1 base and J by 3 bases, with 26 bases left in between. The CDR3 consists of 19 residues. CDR3 amino acids: CASSLNTWETTGFIYEQYF. CDR3 DNA sequence: TGTGCCAGCAGCTTGAATACATGGGAAACGACAGGCTTCATCTACGAGCAGTACTTC.

The chain couples TRBV9 to TRBJ2-3; 8 bases are shared with TRBD2. V was clipped by 4 bases and J by 3 bases; unmatched bases: 10. This CDR3 contains 16 residues. Germline V gene sequence: CDR1 SGDLS, CDR2 YYNGEE. The CDR3 protein is CASSLWVAGTTDTQYF. CDR3 nucleotides: TGTGCCAGCAGCTTGTGGGTAGCGGGGACTACAGATACGCAGTATTTT. The complete variable domain, with remaining parts taken from reference TRBV9 and TRBJ2-3, reads DSGVTQTPKHLITATGQRVTLRCSPRSGDLSVYWYQQSLDQGLQFLIQYYNGEERAKGNILERFSAQQFPDLHSELNLSSLELGDSALYFCASSLWVAGTTDTQYFGPGTRLTVL.

The chain uses TRBV25-1 and TRBJ2-1; D remains unclear. The CDR3 loop spans 18 amino acids. The V end lost 3 bases, the J end lost 0 bases, and 18 bases lay between the germline ends. Germline CDR1 and CDR2: MGHDK and SYGVNS. CDR3 amino acids: CASSDPEQDESSYNEQFF. In nucleotides, the CDR3 is TGTGCCAGCAGTGACCCCGAGCAGGATGAGAGCTCCTACAATGAGCAGTTCTTC.

V and J are TRBV30 and TRBJ1-6; D is possibly TRBD1 (6 bases). CDR1 and CDR2 (germline): GTSNPN, SVGIG (reference sequence). Between the trimmed V and J ends, which lost 4 bases and 8 bases, there was a span of 12 bases. This CDR3 is built from 13 residues. The CDR3 DNA is TGTGCCTGGACAGGGGTTGGGGATTCACCCCTCCACTTT. Translation gives CAWTGVGDSPLHF.

The chain joins TRBV7-2 to TRBJ2-2; D possibly corresponds to TRBD2 (6 bases). The CDR3 is made up of 14 amino acids. V was trimmed by 7 bases and J by 4 bases, leaving 13 bases between them. CDR1 is SGHTA, CDR2 FQGNSA, per germline. CDR3 sequence reads: CASNSGGSTGELFF. The CDR3 DNA follows: TGTGCCAGCAATTCCGGGGGATCCACCGGGGAGCTGTTTTTT.

The J gene is TRBJ2-5, the V gene TRBV5-1; the D gene is possibly TRBD1 (6 bases). Germline lookup yields CDR1 SGHRS and CDR2 YFSETQ. The CDR3 extends over 15 amino acids. V was cut by 6 bases and J by 2 bases, with 17 bases left in between. The CDR3 is CASITLPGQQETQYF. The CDR3 DNA reads as TGCGCCAGCATCACATTACCAGGACAGCAAGAGACCCAGTACTTC.

The rearrangement uses TRBV14 and TRBJ1-5; D remains ambiguous. With 0 bases removed from V and 2 bases from J, the gap between germline ends came to 14 bases. Germline V gene lookup returns CDR1 SGHDN and CDR2 FVKESK. CDR3 length: 17 residues. CDR3 DNA sequence: TGTGCCAGCAGCCAAGACCTTTATCAAGAGGGCAATCAGCCCCAGCATTTT. Protein product: CASSQDLYQEGNQPQHF.

V is TRBV5-4 and J is TRBJ2-1; perhaps TRBD1 as D (6 bases). Trimming removed 3 bases from V and 4 bases from J, with 14 bases in between. This CDR3 has 15 amino acids. Germline values: CDR1 SGHNT, CDR2 YYREEE (reference sequence). The CDR3 DNA sequence: TGTGCCAGCAGCTCAGGTCAGGGGTTGTACAATGAGCAGTTCTTC. It is translated as CASSSGQGLYNEQFF.

The chain combines TRBV6-5 with TRBJ1-4; a possible D gene is TRBD1 (5 bases). V shed 3 bases and J shed 3 bases, with 8 bases lying between them. From germline, CDR1 is MNHEY and CDR2 SVGAGI. CDR3 size: 14 residues. Here the CDR3 DNA reads TGTGCCAGCAGTTATATGACAGCTAATGAAAAACTGTTTTTT. Translated, it gives CASSYMTANEKLFF.

The genes are TRBV6-5 and TRBJ2-5, with 8 bases matching TRBD1. The V segment lost 5 bases and the J segment 9 bases; nucleotides outside the gene matches: 2. Per germline, CDR1 MNHEY and CDR2 SVGAGI. The length of the CDR3 is 11 residues. CDR3 DNA sequence: TGTGCCAGCAGTATACAGGGGGCCCAGTACTTC. As protein: CASSIQGAQYF.

This chain uses TRBV6-4 with TRBJ2-5; 10 bases are a match to TRBD2. The CDR3 totals 13 residues. Trimming took 6 bases from V and 4 from J; bases not matched to a gene: 2. Germline V CDR1 and CDR2: MRHNA, SNTAGT. For the CDR3, the DNA is TGTGCCAGCAGCCCTAGCGGGGGAGAGACCCAGTACTTC. Translating it yields CASSPSGGETQYF.

Worth noting for this clone: Germline and junction disagree at one end, which may indicate a read error. This rearrangement joins TRBV11-3 to TRBJ1-1; D not resolved. This CDR3 is built from 12 residues. Germline V gene lookup returns CDR1 SGHNT and CDR2 YENEEA. CDR3 DNA: TGTGCCAGCAGTTTAGGGAGAACTGAAGCTTTCTTT. Protein sequence: CASSLGRTEAFF.

The CDR3 bases are TGCGCCAGCAGGGACAGGGGAGGGACTGAAGCTTTCTTT. It translates to CASRDRGGTEAFF. The chain joins TRBV10-2 to TRBJ1-1, with 9 bases matching TRBD1. Germline values: CDR1 WSHSY, CDR2 SAAADI. V trimming: 6 bases; J trimming: 5 bases; junction bases outside the gene matches: 4. The CDR3 is made up of 13 amino acids.

The V and J genes are TRBV6-2 or TRBV6-3 and TRBJ2-5; 8 bases match TRBD1. Germline loops: CDR1 MNHEY, CDR2 SVGEGT. Unmatched junction bases numbered 7, after V lost 4 bases and J lost 0 bases. The CDR3 length is 16 residues. The CDR3 DNA reads as TGTGCCAGCAGTTTTGGGACAGGAGGGTACCAAGAGACCCAGTACTTC. Protein sequence: CASSFGTGGYQETQYF.

The CDR3 is CASSLLSPGGEKLFF. The CDR3 nucleotides read TGTGCCAGCAGCTTATTGTCGCCTGGGGGGGAAAAACTGTTTTTT. The chain joins TRBV7-9 to TRBJ1-4; D is possibly TRBD1 (5 bases). The CDR3 has 15 residues. V lost 2 bases and J 8 bases, leaving 15 bases between the germline ends. The germline V gene has CDR1 SEHNR and CDR2 FQNEAQ (reference sequence). Filled out from reference TRBV7-9 and TRBJ1-4, the complete variable domain reads DTGVSQNPRHKITKRGQNVTFRCDPISEHNRLYWYRQTLGQGPEFLTYFQNEAQLEKSRLLSDRFSAERPKGSFSTLEIQRTEQGDSAMYLCASSLLSPGGEKLFFGSGTQLSVL.

The chain couples TRBV23-1 to TRBJ1-1, with D possibly TRBD1 on 5 matching bases. TRBV23-1 is treated as an ORF (open reading frame) with a function not yet certain. The germline V and J ends were trimmed by 5 bases and 1 base, with 8 bases remaining between them. The CDR3 is 13 residues long. Written as DNA, the CDR3 is TGCGCCAGCAGTGGGGGGAAGAACACTGAAGCTTTCTTT. Encoded protein: CASSGGKNTEAFF.

This chain uses TRBV10-3 with TRBJ2-5; 12 positions agree with TRBD1. From germline, CDR1 is ENHRY and CDR2 SYGVKD. The junction had 10 bases not matched to a gene; V was cut back by 6 bases and J by 5 bases. This CDR3 region has 16 residues. CDR3 amino acids: CAIRGQGAGIAETQYF. CDR3 nucleotide sequence: TGTGCCATCAGGGGACAGGGGGCAGGTATAGCGGAGACCCAGTACTTC.

The gene calls are TRBV10-3 and TRBJ2-1; TRBD2 agrees at 9 bases. Germline V gives CDR1 ENHRY, CDR2 SYGVKD. Germline trimming cut 4 bases from V and 4 bases from J; bases unmatched to any gene: 5. The CDR3 contains 15 residues. The CDR3 here is CAISGLADSYNEQFF. The CDR3 coding sequence is TGTGCCATCAGTGGACTAGCGGATTCATACAATGAGCAGTTCTTC.

V usage is TRBV9 and J usage is TRBJ1-3; D call uncertain. The ends were cut back, 3 bases at V and 1 base at J, with 14 bases in the middle. Per the germline V gene, CDR1 is SGDLS and CDR2 is YYNGEE. CDR3 length: 16 residues. In nucleotides, the CDR3 is TGTGCCAGCAGCGATCGCCCAGGTCCGTCTGGAAACACCATATATTTT. It encodes CASSDRPGPSGNTIYF.

This clone has just a few counts. V usage is TRBV11-2 and J usage is TRBJ2-1; the match to TRBD1 covers 7 bases. From germline, CDR1 is SGHAT and CDR2 FQNNGV. The CDR3 covers 17 residues. The V and J ends lost 3 bases and 0 bases, in that order; junction bases with no gene match: 8. The CDR3, as DNA: TGTGCCAGCAGCTTGGTCCGGGACAGCATCTCCTACAATGAGCAGTTCTTC. Its protein is CASSLVRDSISYNEQFF.

This clone has a single count. The chain joins TRBV2 to TRBJ1-6; 10 bases line up with TRBD1. The CDR3 sequence is 14 residues long. With V trimmed by 6 bases and J by 10 bases, 6 bases remained unmatched. Germline lookup yields CDR1 SNHLY and CDR2 FYNNEI. As DNA, the CDR3 is TGTGCCAGCAGGGGGGACAGGGGTTGGTCACCCCTCCACTTT. Its translation is CASRGDRGWSPLHF.

The rearrangement joins TRBV25-1 to TRBJ1-3; D is undetermined. CDR3 length: 17 residues. Trimming took off 3 bases at V and 2 bases at J, with 17 bases between the two ends. Germline assignment: CDR1 MGHDK and CDR2 SYGVNS. CDR3 coding DNA: TGTGCCAGCAGTGATCCCCACGACGAGAGGGCTGGAAACACCATATATTTT. This codes for CASSDPHDERAGNTIYF.

This rearrangement joins TRBV18 to TRBJ2-2; D is possibly TRBD1 (5 bases). V was clipped by 3 bases and J by 1 base, with 9 bases between them. The CDR3 spans 15 residues. Per the germline V gene, CDR1 is KGHSH and CDR2 is LQKENI. In nucleotides, the CDR3 is TGTGCCAGCTCACCTCAGACAGAGAACACCGGGGAGCTGTTTTTT. It specifies CASSPQTENTGELFF.

The J gene is TRBJ2-2, the V gene TRBV5-6; D possibly corresponds to TRBD1 (5 bases). Trimming cost V 0 bases and J 0 bases, with 6 bases left between them. Germline V gives CDR1 SGHDT, CDR2 YYEEEE. This CDR3 comprises 15 residues. The CDR3 DNA reads as TGTGCCAGCAGCTTGGGACAGACGAACACCGGGGAGCTGTTTTTT. It is translated as CASSLGQTNTGELFF.

This clone was counted only a few times. The gene calls are TRBV19 and TRBJ1-2, with D hard to call. The germline gives CDR1 LNHDA, CDR2 SQIVND (reference sequence). V was trimmed by 7 bases and J by 4 bases, leaving 16 bases between them. CDR3 size: 14 residues. As DNA, the CDR3 is TGTGCCAGTAAGGGCGTGATGAGCGGCTATGGCTACACCTTC. It codes for CASKGVMSGYGYTF.

The chain links TRBV4-3 to TRBJ1-5, with D uncertain. This CDR3 contains 14 residues. Trimming removed 0 bases from V and 9 bases from J, with 12 bases in between. Germline V gene data show CDR1 as LGHNA and CDR2 as YSLEER. CDR3 sequence: CASSQDPAGRPQHF. The CDR3 nucleotides read TGCGCCAGCAGCCAAGACCCGGCGGGAAGGCCCCAGCATTTT.

V is TRBV28 and J is TRBJ1-1; 10 bases map to TRBD1. Germline CDR1 is MDHEN and CDR2 is SYDVKM. Germline trimming cut 3 bases from V and 3 bases from J; bases unmatched to any gene: 7. CDR3 length equals 16 residues. The CDR3 DNA reads as TGTGCCAGCAGTTTGGGACAGGGGATTCGTGACACTGAAGCTTTCTTT. Translating it yields CASSLGQGIRDTEAFF. The whole variable domain, filled in from reference TRBV28 and TRBJ1-1, reads DVKVTQSSRYLVKRTGEKVFLECVQDMDHENMFWYRQDPGLGLRLIYFSYDVKMKEKGDIPEGYSVSREKKERFSLILESASTNQTSMYLCASSLGQGIRDTEAFFGQGTRLTVV.

V gene TRBV5-4 combines with J gene TRBJ2-2; weak D call: TRBD1 (5 bases). V was shortened by 4 bases and J by 3 bases, with 13 bases between the two germline ends. This CDR3 has 15 residues. Germline CDR1 is SGHNT and CDR2 is YYREEE (reference sequence). CDR3 nucleotides: TGTGCCAGCAGCCCTAAGACAGCCCACACCGGGGAGCTGTTTTTT. This codes for CASSPKTAHTGELFF.